This passage covers 26 T cell receptor beta chains from one sample sequenced in a study of PD-L1 blockade in urothelial cancer. Only in-frame clones appear in the TCRdb table, and some are missing; sequencing was by immunoSEQ multiplex PCR. The sample has roughly 45,000 clones; 83% are singletons. The time point denotes: peripheral blood 6 weeks after treatment start. The starting material was PBMCs, obtained around atezolizumab (anti-PD-L1) treatment. All receptors come from a man in his fifties or sixties with urothelial cancer.

This clone came up once. V usage is TRBV19 and J usage is TRBJ1-3, with no clear D. V was pared by 6 bases and J by 2 bases, with 5 bases between. The CDR3 loop spans 12 amino acids. Germline CDR1 reads LNHDA; CDR2 reads SQIVND (reference sequence). CDR3 in amino acids: CASRSAGNTIYF. CDR3 DNA sequence: TGTGCCAGTAGGTCAGCTGGAAACACCATATATTTT.

The chain couples TRBV5-1 to TRBJ2-1; 8 positions match TRBD2. CDR1 and CDR2 (germline): SGHRS, YFSETQ. This CDR3 is 14 amino acids long. V trimming: 0 bases; J trimming: 8 bases; junction bases outside the gene matches: 4. The DNA for the CDR3 is TGCGCCAGCAGCTTGGGACTAGCGAACGATGAGCAGTTCTTC. Encoded protein: CASSLGLANDEQFF.

The V gene is TRBV7-9, the J gene TRBJ1-6; D gene uncertain. This CDR3 has 16 amino acids. Germline loops: CDR1 SEHNR, CDR2 FQNEAQ (reference sequence). The V end was cut by 1 base, the J end by 1 base, with 8 bases between. Here the CDR3 reads CASSLGSGSYNSPLHF. For the CDR3, the DNA is TGTGCCAGCAGCTTAGGGTCCGGTTCCTATAATTCACCCCTCCACTTT.

This chain links TRBV5-1 with TRBJ2-7; D possibly corresponds to TRBD1 (7 bases). The germline gives CDR1 SGHRS, CDR2 YFSETQ. The CDR3 sequence is 13 residues long. The V end lost 3 bases, the J end lost 3 bases, and 10 bases lay between the germline ends. The CDR3: CASSSGDSYEQYF. The DNA of the CDR3 is TGCGCCAGCAGCTCGGGGGACAGCTACGAGCAGTACTTC. Combining the CDR3 with reference TRBV5-1 and TRBJ2-7 gives the whole variable domain KAGVTQTPRYLIKTRGQQVTLSCSPISGHRSVSWYQQTPGQGLQFLFEYFSETQRNKGNFPGRFSGRQFSNSRSEMNVSTLELGDSALYLCASSSGDSYEQYFGPGTRLTVT.

The rearrangement links TRBV30 to TRBJ1-3, with D maybe TRBD1 (6 bases). Deletions cut 2 bases from V and 11 bases from J, with 22 bases between. Germline V gives CDR1 GTSNPN, CDR2 SVGIG (reference sequence). The CDR3 has 15 amino acids. The CDR3 DNA reads TGTGCCTGGAGTCAACCGGGACAACCCGGAGGTGCCATATATTTT. Residues: CAWSQPGQPGGAIYF.

As DNA, the CDR3 is TGTGCCAGCACCCTAGCGGGGGCGTCCACAGATACGCAGTATTTT. As protein: CASTLAGASTDTQYF. The chain employs TRBV28 and TRBJ2-3; 10 nucleotides agree with TRBD2. Germline V gene data show CDR1 as MDHEN and CDR2 as SYDVKM. V shed 7 bases and J 2 bases; nucleotides not matched to a gene: 6. The CDR3 sequence is 15 residues long.

The V call is TRBV27, the J call TRBJ2-7, with D perhaps matching TRBD1 (5 bases). The CDR3 contains 15 residues. CDR1 is MNHEY, CDR2 SMNVEV, per germline (reference sequence). The V end lost 2 bases, the J end lost 2 bases, and 13 bases lay between the germline ends. The CDR3 DNA is TGTGCCAGCAGTTTAAAGACAGTTTCGCCCTACGAGCAGTACTTC. Translated, it gives CASSLKTVSPYEQYF.

The J gene is TRBJ2-1, the V gene TRBV7-8, with a tentative D call TRBD2 (6 bases). The CDR3 is 15 amino acids. Germline V lookup: CDR1 SGHVS, CDR2 FQNEAQ. V dropped 2 bases and J dropped 2 bases, with 10 bases sitting between them. In DNA form, the CDR3 reads TGTGCCAGCAGCTTATGGGGGGTGGCCTACAATGAGCAGTTCTTC. It yields the protein CASSLWGVAYNEQFF.

The CDR3 DNA reads as TGTGCCAGCAATTGGGGCGGGGAGTCCTACGAGCAGTACTTC. It specifies CASNWGGESYEQYF. The chain combines TRBV6-1 with TRBJ2-7; D is perhaps TRBD2 (6 bases). The CDR3 extends over 14 amino acids. V lost 7 bases and J lost 1, with 14 bases in between. In germline, CDR1 is MNHNS, CDR2 SASEGT.

In its sample, this clone was seen once. This chain joins TRBV7-9 and TRBJ1-4, with no clear D. The CDR3 covers 15 residues. Trimming cost V 5 bases and J 7 bases, with 17 bases left between them. Germline V gives CDR1 SEHNR, CDR2 FQNEAQ (reference sequence). DNA for the CDR3: TGTGCCAGCAGCCCCGATGGACGGGGTGGTGAAAAACTGTTTTTT. Translation gives CASSPDGRGGEKLFF.

The chain couples TRBV18 to TRBJ2-7; no definite D call. V was cut by 2 bases and J by 6 bases, with 17 bases left in between. CDR3 length: 15 amino acids. Germline V gene lookup returns CDR1 KGHSH and CDR2 LQKENI. The DNA of the CDR3 is TGTGCCAGCTCACCAACACAGACCCTGCGATCCGAGCAGTACTTC. It yields the protein CASSPTQTLRSEQYF.

The genes are TRBV6-1 and TRBJ1-1; D unresolved. V lost 0 bases and J 1 base, leaving 21 bases between the germline ends. The CDR3 totals 19 residues. Germline CDR1 reads MNHNS; CDR2 reads SASEGT. The CDR3 DNA reads as TGTGCCAGCAGTGAAGCGCGGAACGGCCTGGGTAGGAGGAACACTGAAGCTTTCTTT. Translation gives CASSEARNGLGRRNTEAFF.

The CDR3 DNA follows: TGCGCCAGCAGCCCGGCCGCGGCAGGGGGTCACACAGATACGCAGTATTTT. Protein: CASSPAAAGGHTDTQYF. The chain is built from TRBV5-1 and TRBJ2-3; 7 bases are a match to TRBD1. The V gene's germline CDR1 is SGHRS and CDR2 YFSETQ. This CDR3 is 17 amino acids long. The junction had 13 bases not matched to a gene; V was cut back by 4 bases and J by 2 bases.

This clone counts as medium-sized. V gene TRBV30 combines with J gene TRBJ1-6, with 7 bases fitting TRBD1. The V gene end was trimmed by 0 bases and the J gene end by 9 bases; junction bases not matched to a gene: 5. This CDR3 region has 14 residues. Germline V gene data show CDR1 as GTSNPN and CDR2 as SVGIG (reference sequence). CDR3 in DNA: TGTGCCTGGAGTGTAGGGACAGAGAGTTCACCCCTCCACTTT. Amino acids: CAWSVGTESSPLHF.

V is TRBV20-1 and J is TRBJ2-5; D might be TRBD2 (5 bases). Germline values: CDR1 DFQATT, CDR2 SNEGSKA (reference sequence). CDR3 length: 10 residues. The CDR3 DNA reads TGCCAAGGGTACCAAGAGGGCCAGTACTTC. Translating it yields CQGYQEGQYF.

The V gene is TRBV28, the J gene TRBJ2-7, with TRBD2 matching 13 bases. Germline-derived CDR1 and CDR2 are MDHEN and SYDVKM. CDR3 size: 14 residues. V lost 6 bases to trimming and J lost 3 bases; unmatched junction nucleotides: 2. The CDR3 DNA sequence: TGTGCCAGCAGGAGACTAGCGGGGGGCTACGAGCAGTACTTC. Its protein is CASRRLAGGYEQYF.

This clone was seen a handful of times. This chain links TRBV7-9 with TRBJ2-5; D might be TRBD1 (5 bases). V lost 5 bases, J lost 2 bases, and 15 bases lay in between. The CDR3 extends over 15 amino acids. Germline CDR1 reads SEHNR; CDR2 reads FQNEAQ (reference sequence). For the CDR3, the DNA is TGTGCCAGCAGCCCCCCGTACAGGATGCAAGAGACCCAGTACTTC. Protein product: CASSPPYRMQETQYF.

This chain links TRBV5-1 with TRBJ1-1; TRBD1 aligns across 8 bases. Germline lookup yields CDR1 SGHRS and CDR2 YFSETQ. The CDR3 has 14 amino acids. The V gene end was trimmed by 5 bases and the J gene end by 1 base; junction bases not matched to a gene: 4. CDR3 sequence reads: CASRTQGENTEAFF. CDR3 in DNA: TGCGCCAGCAGGACACAGGGGGAGAACACTGAAGCTTTCTTT.

This clone appeared a few times. The chain carries TRBV5-1 and TRBJ2-4, with D possibly matching TRBD2 (5 bases). The V gene lost 1 base and the J gene lost 9 bases, with 8 bases spanning the gap. The CDR3 length is 12 residues. CDR1 is SGHRS and CDR2 is YFSETQ in the germline V gene. Here the CDR3 DNA reads TGCGCCAGCAGCTTGAGCGAGGGCATTCAGTACTTC. Its protein product is CASSLSEGIQYF.

V and J are TRBV5-1 and TRBJ1-5; D is undetermined. The V end was cut by 4 bases, the J end by 5 bases, with 22 bases between. Germline CDR1 reads SGHRS; CDR2 reads YFSETQ. This CDR3 region has 17 residues. In nucleotides, the CDR3 is TGCGCCAGCAGCCGACCAGTGGCTCAGGTTTGGTATCAGCCCCAGCATTTT. Protein: CASSRPVAQVWYQPQHF. Filled out from reference TRBV5-1 and TRBJ1-5, the complete variable domain reads KAGVTQTPRYLIKTRGQQVTLSCSPISGHRSVSWYQQTPGQGLQFLFEYFSETQRNKGNFPGRFSGRQFSNSRSEMNVSTLELGDSALYLCASSRPVAQVWYQPQHFGDGTRLSIL.

This clone was found many times. Other DNA sequences in this sample translate to the same CDR3. The V gene is TRBV2, the J gene TRBJ2-5, with 10 nucleotides matching TRBD2. J gave up 2 bases and V 5 bases, and 14 bases lay outside the gene matches. The CDR3 has 18 residues. Germline V CDR1 and CDR2: SNHLY, FYNNEI. CDR3 bases: TGTGCCAGCAGTCCCACTGGGCTAGCGGGGGTAAAACAAGAGACCCAGTACTTC. Its translation is CASSPTGLAGVKQETQYF.

The J gene is TRBJ1-5, the V gene TRBV19, with a possible D match to TRBD1 (6 bases). Germline V gives CDR1 LNHDA, CDR2 SQIVND (reference sequence). V was trimmed by 8 bases and J by 4 bases, leaving 21 bases between them. This CDR3 comprises 16 residues. The DNA of the CDR3 is TGTGCCAGTTCCCGGGGGGGGGACACTGGGAATCAGCCCCAGCATTTT. It encodes CASSRGGDTGNQPQHF.

This chain joins TRBV7-9 and TRBJ2-5; D is possibly TRBD2 (5 bases). The germline V gene encodes CDR1 SEHNR and CDR2 FQNEAQ (reference sequence). The CDR3 is made up of 14 amino acids. V was trimmed by 5 bases and J by 3 bases, leaving 13 bases between them. CDR3 nucleotide sequence: TGTGCCAGCAGCCCCCCGGACGGGGAAGAGACCCAGTACTTC. It encodes CASSPPDGEETQYF.

The V call is TRBV19, the J call TRBJ1-1, with unresolved D. This CDR3 contains 17 residues. Germline-derived CDR1 and CDR2 are LNHDA and SQIVND (reference sequence). V was shortened by 3 bases and J by 3 bases, with 20 bases between the two germline ends. The CDR3 nucleotides read TGTGCCAGTAGTATTGGAAGGGAGGGCGAAGCTTACACTGAAGCTTTCTTT. It translates to CASSIGREGEAYTEAFF.

J is TRBJ1-1 and V is TRBV6-5; possible D gene TRBD1, 6 bases. Germline CDR1 is MNHEY and CDR2 is SVGAGI. Trimming shortened V by 6 bases and J by 1 base, and 9 bases separated the two germline ends. This CDR3 has 13 amino acids. The CDR3, as DNA: TGTGCCAGCAGAAGGACAGCGAACACTGAAGCTTTCTTT. It is translated as CASRRTANTEAFF.

This chain connects TRBV11-2 to TRBJ2-3, with 7 bases that match TRBD2. The CDR3 covers 15 residues. V was pared by 2 bases and J by 2 bases, with 4 bases of the junction left unmatched. Germline-derived CDR1 and CDR2 are SGHAT and FQNNGV. CDR3 coding DNA: TGTGCCAGCAGCTTACGGGGGGTAAACACAGATACGCAGTATTTT. This gives the protein CASSLRGVNTDTQYF.